This T cell receptor (beta chain) was profiled in a study of identical twins. Whole-study results and caveats: Zero-insertion results could be subject to partial confounding by invariant MAIT and iNKT cells.

Trimming cost V 7 bases and J 9 bases, with 18 bases left between them. The CDR3 totals 12 residues. Germline assignment: CDR1 SQVTM and CDR2 ANQGSEA. TCRdb re-derived calls from the 5' RACE reads in MiXCR, one entry per CDR3 protein. The data hold over 600,000 distinct CDR3 sequences, with 21% observed a single time. This clonotype occurred a few times. Its antigen is as yet unknown. The same data also went into a second study, on T cells expressing NK-cell markers. According to that study: Similarly, these clonotypes led the CD3+CD56-NKG2C+ fraction as well in several donors.

The sequencing sample was made of PBMCs. The TCR was taken from a woman between 18 and 29 years old in good health. The chain has TRBV29-1 and TRBJ1-1, with D hard to call. The chain's CDR3 is CSADPGNQQAFF. CDR3 nucleotide sequence: TGCAGCGCTGACCCCGGGAACCAGCAAGCTTTCTTT.